This is a list of T cell receptor beta chains from one sample in a study of blood T cells in healthy people across ages. TCRdb reprocessed the 5' RACE reads via MiXCR and lists one record per CDR3 protein. The sample lists 1.5 million to 2 million distinct CDR3 sequences, roughly 43% occurring once. Sequenced input: blood. The receptors shown here come from a human donor in good health. Both conserved end residues are part of each CDR3. Fields, in order: J gene, V gene, CDR3 length, D gene, clone size, CDR3 DNA, CDR3 protein. A D gene is named only where the DNA matches it firmly. For some rows the clone size is stated as once, few or many, or as a class when expanded; others skip it.

j_call: TRBJ2-7; v_call: TRBV7-9; cdr3_length: 17; d_call: -; clone_size: -; cdr3_nt: TGTGCCAGCAGCTCTAATACAGGACTCCCCGGCGGCTACGAGCAGTACTTC; cdr3_aa: CASSSNTGLPGGYEQYF
j_call: TRBJ2-5; v_call: TRBV4-1; cdr3_length: 16; d_call: TRBD1; clone_size: -; cdr3_nt: TGCGCCAGCAGCCAAGGGTACAGGGGGTTGAGGGAGACCCAGTACTTC; cdr3_aa: CASSQGYRGLRETQYF
j_call: TRBJ1-1; v_call: TRBV4-1; cdr3_length: 16; d_call: TRBD1; clone_size: few; cdr3_nt: TGCGCCAGCAGCCAACTCGTCAGGGGGCCGAACACTGAAGCTTTCTTT; cdr3_aa: CASSQLVRGPNTEAFF
j_call: TRBJ1-6; v_call: TRBV27; cdr3_length: 17; d_call: -; clone_size: -; cdr3_nt: TGTGCCAGCAGTTTGGGGCCGGGAGGATCCTATAATTCACCCCTCCACTTT; cdr3_aa: CASSLGPGGSYNSPLHF
j_call: TRBJ1-5; v_call: TRBV12-5; cdr3_length: 15; d_call: -; clone_size: -; cdr3_nt: TGTGCTAGTGGTTTGGGGGATGAGGGGAATCAGCCCCAGCATTTT; cdr3_aa: CASGLGDEGNQPQHF
j_call: TRBJ2-7; v_call: TRBV15; cdr3_length: 16; d_call: -; clone_size: -; cdr3_nt: TGTGCCACCAGCCTCCGCCCGACAGAAATTCCCTACGAGCAGTACTTC; cdr3_aa: CATSLRPTEIPYEQYF
j_call: TRBJ1-5; v_call: TRBV6-2/TRBV6-3; cdr3_length: 14; d_call: -; clone_size: -; cdr3_nt: TGTGCCAGCAGTTACTATTTAGAACCAGGCCAACAGCATTTT; cdr3_aa: CASSYYLEPGQQHF
j_call: TRBJ2-1; v_call: TRBV5-1; cdr3_length: 16; d_call: TRBD1; clone_size: -; cdr3_nt: TGCGCCAGCAGCTTGGAGTGGACAGGGGGTTACAATGAGCAGTTCTTC; cdr3_aa: CASSLEWTGGYNEQFF
j_call: TRBJ2-1; v_call: TRBV7-2; cdr3_length: 16; d_call: -; clone_size: few; cdr3_nt: TGTGCCAGCAGCTTAGCGGGGGCGGTAGGGATCGATGAGCAGTTCTTC; cdr3_aa: CASSLAGAVGIDEQFF
j_call: TRBJ2-7; v_call: TRBV27; cdr3_length: 16; d_call: -; clone_size: few; cdr3_nt: TGTGCCAGCAGTTCCCTAACAGGGAATTCGTACTACGAGCAGTACTTC; cdr3_aa: CASSSLTGNSYYEQYF
j_call: TRBJ2-7; v_call: TRBV4-3; cdr3_length: 14; d_call: TRBD2; clone_size: few; cdr3_nt: TGCGCCAGCAGCCAGTCTCTTACGGGGGGCGAGCAGTACTTC; cdr3_aa: CASSQSLTGGEQYF
j_call: TRBJ2-5; v_call: TRBV11-3; cdr3_length: 19; d_call: TRBD1; clone_size: -; cdr3_nt: TGTGCCAGCAGCCCGGCGGGACAGGGTCTGGGGTTGGACCAAGAGACCCAGTACTTC; cdr3_aa: CASSPAGQGLGLDQETQYF
j_call: TRBJ2-5; v_call: TRBV7-2; cdr3_length: 15; d_call: -; clone_size: many; cdr3_nt: TGTGCCAGCAGCTTAGATAGGGGGGATCAAGAGACCCAGTACTTC; cdr3_aa: CASSLDRGDQETQYF
j_call: TRBJ2-5; v_call: TRBV6-5; cdr3_length: 16; d_call: TRBD1; clone_size: -; cdr3_nt: TGTGCCAGCAGTTACCAGGGACAGGGGGCGAAGGTGACCCAGTACTTC; cdr3_aa: CASSYQGQGAKVTQYF
j_call: TRBJ2-1; v_call: TRBV29-1; cdr3_length: 14; d_call: TRBD2; clone_size: few; cdr3_nt: TGCAGCGGCACACTAGCGGGGCTGGACAATGAGCAGTTCTTC; cdr3_aa: CSGTLAGLDNEQFF
j_call: TRBJ2-1; v_call: TRBV28; cdr3_length: 16; d_call: -; clone_size: -; cdr3_nt: TGTGCCAGCAGTTCCGAAGTCGTTCTCCTAGGGAGTGAGCAGTTCTTC; cdr3_aa: CASSSEVVLLGSEQFF
j_call: TRBJ2-5; v_call: TRBV5-6; cdr3_length: 14; d_call: -; clone_size: -; cdr3_nt: TGTGCCAGCGGCCCTCTCCTGAGCGGAGAGACCCAGTACTTC; cdr3_aa: CASGPLLSGETQYF
j_call: TRBJ2-5; v_call: TRBV6-2/TRBV6-3; cdr3_length: 14; d_call: -; clone_size: -; cdr3_nt: TGTGCCAGCAGTTGGGACCCTCTATCGGGGACCCAGTACTTC; cdr3_aa: CASSWDPLSGTQYF
j_call: TRBJ1-4; v_call: TRBV29-1; cdr3_length: 13; d_call: -; clone_size: -; cdr3_nt: TGCAGCGTTGTTGTCGGGGCTAATGAAAAACTGTTTTTT; cdr3_aa: CSVVVGANEKLFF
j_call: TRBJ1-2; v_call: TRBV13; cdr3_length: 14; d_call: -; clone_size: -; cdr3_nt: TGTGCCAGCAGCTTACTTGGGGAGGTCTATGGCTACACCTTC; cdr3_aa: CASSLLGEVYGYTF
j_call: TRBJ1-2; v_call: TRBV7-9; cdr3_length: 13; d_call: -; clone_size: -; cdr3_nt: TGTGCCAGCAGCTTCGGGCTACCCTATGGCTACACCTTC; cdr3_aa: CASSFGLPYGYTF
j_call: TRBJ1-4; v_call: TRBV20-1; cdr3_length: 15; d_call: TRBD1; clone_size: few; cdr3_nt: TGCAGTGCTAGAGATAACAGGGGGGAGGATGAAAAACTGTTTTTT; cdr3_aa: CSARDNRGEDEKLFF
j_call: TRBJ2-3; v_call: TRBV5-1; cdr3_length: 15; d_call: TRBD1; clone_size: once; cdr3_nt: TGCGCCAGCGCCCCCGGGGGGACAGGGACAGATACGCAGTATTTT; cdr3_aa: CASAPGGTGTDTQYF
j_call: TRBJ2-3; v_call: TRBV12-3/TRBV12-4; cdr3_length: 16; d_call: -; clone_size: few; cdr3_nt: TGTGCCAGCAGTCGACAACCGAGCGCAACCACAGATACGCAGTATTTT; cdr3_aa: CASSRQPSATTDTQYF
j_call: TRBJ1-4; v_call: TRBV20-1; cdr3_length: 12; d_call: -; clone_size: -; cdr3_nt: TGCAGTGCTACCCTAGTTAATGAAAAACTGTTTTTT; cdr3_aa: CSATLVNEKLFF
j_call: TRBJ2-6; v_call: TRBV12-3/TRBV12-4; cdr3_length: 16; d_call: TRBD1; clone_size: -; cdr3_nt: TGTGCCAGCAGTCGGACAGGGCTCGGGGGGGCCAACGTCCTGACTTTC; cdr3_aa: CASSRTGLGGANVLTF
j_call: TRBJ2-1; v_call: TRBV20-1; cdr3_length: 13; d_call: -; clone_size: -; cdr3_nt: TGCAGTGCTAGCGGGGTCGCCTACAATGAGCAGTTCTTC; cdr3_aa: CSASGVAYNEQFF
j_call: TRBJ2-4; v_call: TRBV29-1; cdr3_length: 11; d_call: TRBD1; clone_size: -; cdr3_nt: TGCAGCGTAAGGACAGGAAACATTCAGTACTTC; cdr3_aa: CSVRTGNIQYF
j_call: TRBJ2-7; v_call: TRBV19; cdr3_length: 15; d_call: -; clone_size: few; cdr3_nt: TGTGCCAGTAGTAATCAGGGGGGACTCACCTACGAGCAGTACTTC; cdr3_aa: CASSNQGGLTYEQYF
j_call: TRBJ2-4; v_call: TRBV5-6; cdr3_length: 16; d_call: TRBD2; clone_size: few; cdr3_nt: TGTGCCAGCGATCTTTGGGGACTATTCGACAAAAACATTCAGTACTTC; cdr3_aa: CASDLWGLFDKNIQYF
j_call: TRBJ2-5; v_call: TRBV5-1; cdr3_length: 15; d_call: TRBD1; clone_size: -; cdr3_nt: TGCGCCAGCAGCGTCGGACGACAGGGTCTGGGGACCCAGTACTTC; cdr3_aa: CASSVGRQGLGTQYF
j_call: TRBJ2-7; v_call: TRBV6-6; cdr3_length: 14; d_call: -; clone_size: few; cdr3_nt: TGTGCCAGCGCCGAGGGGGGTTGGACCTACGAGCAGTACTTC; cdr3_aa: CASAEGGWTYEQYF
j_call: TRBJ2-1; v_call: TRBV4-1; cdr3_length: 18; d_call: TRBD2; clone_size: -; cdr3_nt: TGCGCCAGCAGCCAAGAGACTAGCGGCGGGGGCCCTTACAATGAGCAGTTCTTC; cdr3_aa: CASSQETSGGGPYNEQFF
j_call: TRBJ2-1; v_call: TRBV7-9; cdr3_length: 14; d_call: -; clone_size: few; cdr3_nt: TGTGCCAGCAGCCCCAGGGTTTTGAACAATGAGCAGTTCTTC; cdr3_aa: CASSPRVLNNEQFF
j_call: TRBJ1-2; v_call: TRBV29-1; cdr3_length: 12; d_call: -; clone_size: -; cdr3_nt: TGCAGCGTTCAGGTTGGCAGCTGTGGCTACACCTTC; cdr3_aa: CSVQVGSCGYTF
j_call: TRBJ2-4; v_call: TRBV7-2; cdr3_length: 16; d_call: TRBD2; clone_size: -; cdr3_nt: TGTGCCAGCAGCTTTCATACTAGCGGGGTTCTAAACATTCAGTACTTC; cdr3_aa: CASSFHTSGVLNIQYF
j_call: TRBJ1-1; v_call: TRBV6-6; cdr3_length: 14; d_call: TRBD1; clone_size: -; cdr3_nt: TGTGCCAGCAGTTACCCGACAGGGGACACTGAAGCTTTCTTT; cdr3_aa: CASSYPTGDTEAFF
j_call: TRBJ2-7; v_call: TRBV27; cdr3_length: 15; d_call: TRBD1; clone_size: few; cdr3_nt: TGTGCCAGCAGTTCCAGGACAGGGTCACCCTACGAGCAGTACTTC; cdr3_aa: CASSSRTGSPYEQYF
j_call: TRBJ2-1; v_call: TRBV10-3; cdr3_length: 15; d_call: -; clone_size: -; cdr3_nt: TGTGCCAGCAACCCCTCAGGGGTGGGTCAAGAGACCCAGTTCTTC; cdr3_aa: CASNPSGVGQETQFF
j_call: TRBJ2-1; v_call: TRBV5-1; cdr3_length: 15; d_call: -; clone_size: -; cdr3_nt: TGCGCCAGCGGCTTGTGGGTAGGGTCTTCGAATGAGCAGTTCTTC; cdr3_aa: CASGLWVGSSNEQFF
j_call: TRBJ2-1; v_call: TRBV4-3; cdr3_length: 18; d_call: TRBD1; clone_size: -; cdr3_nt: TGCGCCAGCAGCCAACAATCACCCGGGACAGGGAGTAACAATGAGCAGTTCTTC; cdr3_aa: CASSQQSPGTGSNNEQFF
j_call: TRBJ1-1; v_call: TRBV6-6; cdr3_length: 14; d_call: -; clone_size: -; cdr3_nt: TGTGCCAGCAGTTACCTTAACAGTAACACTGAAGCTTTCTTT; cdr3_aa: CASSYLNSNTEAFF
j_call: TRBJ2-3; v_call: TRBV6-2/TRBV6-3; cdr3_length: 15; d_call: -; clone_size: few; cdr3_nt: TGTGCCAGCACCACGAGGGATTGGGACACAGATACGCAGTATTTT; cdr3_aa: CASTTRDWDTDTQYF
j_call: TRBJ2-6; v_call: TRBV20-1; cdr3_length: 13; d_call: -; clone_size: few; cdr3_nt: TGCAGTGCTAGTCCTCCTGGGGCCAACGTCCTGACTTTC; cdr3_aa: CSASPPGANVLTF
j_call: TRBJ2-5; v_call: TRBV20-1; cdr3_length: 12; d_call: -; clone_size: few; cdr3_nt: TGCAGTGCTGAGTCCCGCCAAGAGACCCAGTACTTC; cdr3_aa: CSAESRQETQYF
j_call: TRBJ1-5; v_call: TRBV3-1; cdr3_length: 16; d_call: -; clone_size: -; cdr3_nt: TGTGCCAGCAGTCCCACACTAGGGGATCGCAATCAGCCCCAGCATTTT; cdr3_aa: CASSPTLGDRNQPQHF